These 6 T cell receptor beta chains share one sample of origin, sequenced in a study of T cells in narcolepsy. TCRdb's copy holds only in-frame clones and misses some; the assay was immunoSEQ multiplex PCR. The sample lists roughly 40,000 clones, approximately 85% seen once, with roughly 1.6% in the top ten. Material: CD45RA- memory CD4+ T cells from PBMCs. These receptors were collected from a human donor with narcolepsy.

This clone has just a few counts. The rearrangement uses TRBV7-9 and TRBJ1-3; D unclear. Per germline, CDR1 SEHNR and CDR2 FQNEAQ (reference sequence). CDR3 length: 15 amino acids. Deletions cut 7 bases from V and 4 bases from J, with 17 bases between. CDR3 bases: TGTGCCAGCACCAAGAGGCCCGGCGCGGGAAACACCATATATTTT. This codes for CASTKRPGAGNTIYF.

This clone showed up just once. The V gene is TRBV19, the J gene TRBJ1-2; D is undetermined. The germline V gene has CDR1 LNHDA and CDR2 SQIVND (reference sequence). The CDR3 is 13 amino acids. Trimming cost V 3 bases and J 7 bases, with 12 bases left between them. CDR3 sequence reads: CASSIEVPAGYTF. CDR3 nucleotides: TGTGCCAGTAGTATCGAGGTTCCGGCTGGCTACACCTTC.

The CDR3 loop is CASSLSGSYGYTF. CDR3 in DNA: TGTGCCAGCAGCTTATCAGGTTCCTATGGCTACACCTTC. The chain uses TRBV11-2 and TRBJ1-2; D call uncertain. Germline V lookup: CDR1 SGHAT, CDR2 FQNNGV. The CDR3 is 13 amino acids. Trimming removed 2 bases at V and 4 bases at J, with 8 bases between.

V is TRBV6-5 and J is TRBJ1-1, with D possibly TRBD1 on 5 matching bases. CDR3 length equals 13 residues. The V and J ends lost 6 bases and 6 bases respectively, with 14 bases between them. Germline lookup yields CDR1 MNHEY and CDR2 SVGAGI. Here the CDR3 reads CASRSSLGAEAFF. In DNA form, the CDR3 reads TGTGCCAGCAGATCCTCCCTGGGGGCTGAAGCTTTCTTT.

Here the CDR3 reads CASSQARGSGNTIYF. CDR3 DNA sequence: TGTGCCAGCAGCCAAGCCCGGGGGTCTGGAAACACCATATATTTT. This sequence joins TRBV4-2 and TRBJ1-3, with TRBD1 as a possible D gene (5 bases). The CDR3 length is 15 residues. Germline values: CDR1 LGHNA, CDR2 YNFKEQ. The V end lost 1 base, the J end lost 1 base, and 8 bases lay between the germline ends.

V is TRBV20-1 and J is TRBJ2-7; D unresolved. This CDR3 is built from 11 residues. V dropped 3 bases and J dropped 7 bases, with 10 bases sitting between them. Germline lookup yields CDR1 DFQATT and CDR2 SNEGSKA (reference sequence). In DNA, the CDR3 is TGCAGTGCTAGTACGCTTGAGGAGCAGTACTTC. This encodes CSASTLEEQYF.